This TCR beta chain was captured by sequencing in a study of blood T cell repertoires in COVID-19. The sample holds a few counts of this clone. This CDR3 comprises 14 residues. The V segment lost 5 bases and the J segment 7 bases; nucleotides outside the gene matches: 10. Germline loops: CDR1 MDHEN, CDR2 SYDVKM. The method was immunoSEQ multiplex PCR; TCRdb's version includes in-frame clones alone and lacks a portion of them. This table holds around 90,000 clones, almost 90% found once. The sequenced material came from peripheral blood. The chain has TRBV28 and TRBJ2-7; the match to TRBD1 covers 8 bases. The sequence was collected from a man aged 45-60 years with COVID-19, enrolled during active disease. The CDR3 here is CASSLRDRIGEQYF. Written as DNA, the CDR3 is TGTGCCAGCAGTCTCCGGGACAGGATAGGGGAGCAGTACTTC.